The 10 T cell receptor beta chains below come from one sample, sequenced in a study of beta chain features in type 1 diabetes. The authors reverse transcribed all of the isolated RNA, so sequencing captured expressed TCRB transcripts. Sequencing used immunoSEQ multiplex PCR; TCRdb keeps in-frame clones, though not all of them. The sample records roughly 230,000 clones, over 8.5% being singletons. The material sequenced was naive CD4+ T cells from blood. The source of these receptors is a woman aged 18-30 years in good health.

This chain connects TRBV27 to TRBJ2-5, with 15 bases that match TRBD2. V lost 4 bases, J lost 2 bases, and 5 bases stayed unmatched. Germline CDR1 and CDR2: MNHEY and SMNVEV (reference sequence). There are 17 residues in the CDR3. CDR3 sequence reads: CASSSGLAGGIQETQYF. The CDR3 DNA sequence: TGTGCCAGCAGTTCGGGACTAGCGGGAGGCATTCAAGAGACCCAGTACTTC.

This chain's CDR3 is CASSRRQPTGELFF. As DNA, the CDR3 is TGTGCCAGCAGTCGCCGACAGCCAACCGGGGAGCTGTTTTTT. The chain has TRBV6-1 and TRBJ2-2, with D possibly TRBD1 on 5 matching bases. The CDR3 contains 14 residues. CDR1 and CDR2 (germline): MNHNS, SASEGT. Trimming took 5 bases from V and 5 from J, leaving 12 bases between them.

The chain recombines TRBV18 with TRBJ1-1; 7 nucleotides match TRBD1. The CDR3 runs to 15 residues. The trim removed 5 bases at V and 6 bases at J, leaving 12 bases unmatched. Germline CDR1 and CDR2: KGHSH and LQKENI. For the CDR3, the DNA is TGTGCCAGCTCAGCCCGTTTAGGACAGGAATCTGAAGCTTTCTTT. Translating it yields CASSARLGQESEAFF.

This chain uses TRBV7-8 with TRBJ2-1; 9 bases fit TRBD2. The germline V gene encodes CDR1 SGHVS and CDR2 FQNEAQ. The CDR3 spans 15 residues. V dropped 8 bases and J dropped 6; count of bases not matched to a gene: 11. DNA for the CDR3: TGTGCCAGCGGAAAACCAGGACTAGCGATCAATGAGCAGTTCTTC. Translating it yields CASGKPGLAINEQFF.

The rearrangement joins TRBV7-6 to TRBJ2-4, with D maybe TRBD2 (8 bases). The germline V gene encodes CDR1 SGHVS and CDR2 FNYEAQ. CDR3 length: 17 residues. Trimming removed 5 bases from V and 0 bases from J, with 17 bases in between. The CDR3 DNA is TGTGCCAGCAGCCGACAGGGACTAGTACAAGCCAAAAACATTCAGTACTTC. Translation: CASSRQGLVQAKNIQYF.

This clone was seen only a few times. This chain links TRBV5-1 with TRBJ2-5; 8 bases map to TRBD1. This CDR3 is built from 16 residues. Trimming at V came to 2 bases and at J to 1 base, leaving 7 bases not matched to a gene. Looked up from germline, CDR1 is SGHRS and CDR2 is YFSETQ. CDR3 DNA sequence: TGCGCCAGCAGCTTAGGATCAACAGGGGGCCAAGAGACCCAGTACTTC. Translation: CASSLGSTGGQETQYF.

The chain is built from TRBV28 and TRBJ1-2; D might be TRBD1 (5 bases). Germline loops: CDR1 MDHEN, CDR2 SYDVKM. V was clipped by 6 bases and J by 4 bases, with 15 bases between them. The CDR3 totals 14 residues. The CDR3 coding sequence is TGTGCCAGCAGGCACCCGGGGGTGGTCTATGGCTACACCTTC. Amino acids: CASRHPGVVYGYTF.

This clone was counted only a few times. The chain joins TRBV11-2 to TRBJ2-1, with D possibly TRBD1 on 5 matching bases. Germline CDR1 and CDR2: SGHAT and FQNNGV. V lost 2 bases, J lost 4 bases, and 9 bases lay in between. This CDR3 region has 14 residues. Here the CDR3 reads CASSLSGPYNEQFF. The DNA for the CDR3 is TGTGCCAGCAGCTTATCAGGGCCTTACAATGAGCAGTTCTTC.

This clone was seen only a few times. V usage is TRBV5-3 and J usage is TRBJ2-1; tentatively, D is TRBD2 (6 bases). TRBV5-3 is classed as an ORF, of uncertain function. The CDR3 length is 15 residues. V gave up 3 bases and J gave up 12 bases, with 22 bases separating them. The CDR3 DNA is TGTGCCAGAAGCTATGCGGGACTCCAGAATGGGTGGCAGTTCTTC. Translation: CARSYAGLQNGWQFF.

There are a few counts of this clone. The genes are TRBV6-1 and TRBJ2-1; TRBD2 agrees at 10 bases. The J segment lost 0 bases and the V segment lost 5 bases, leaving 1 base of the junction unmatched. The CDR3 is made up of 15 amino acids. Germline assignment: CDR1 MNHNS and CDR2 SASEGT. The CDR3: CASSWTSGSYNEQFF. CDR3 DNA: TGTGCCAGCAGTTGGACTAGCGGCTCCTACAATGAGCAGTTCTTC.